Given below is one T cell receptor (beta chain) in context. What it recognizes is unknown. The data were taken from a study of human CD8 memory T cell subsets. Study-level results: In contrast to effector memory cells, stem-like memory and precursor exhausted T cells had similarly high diversity.

Investigators built TCR beta libraries using UMI-labeled 5' RACE. Reprocessing the 5' RACE reads, TCRdb reports a single entry for every CDR3 protein and omits DNA. The sample has about 6,700 distinct CDR3 sequences. This CDR3 comprises 11 residues. The sequence was obtained from a human donor in good health. V gene TRBV12-3 or TRBV12-4 combines with J gene TRBJ2-7. Source material: CD8+ T cells from PBMCs. The CDR3 here is CASSFGYEQYF.